The 5 T cell receptor beta chains below were found in one sample sequenced in a study of shared clonotypes between healthy human individuals. Libraries were prepared by immunoSEQ multiplex PCR; TCRdb keeps only in-frame clonotypes and omits some of them. The sample shows approximately 350,000 clones, 95% to 97% of them seen only once. The sample was memory CD8+ T cells sorted from blood. Subset reported: CD45RO+ cells pooled with CCR7-negative TemRA cells. The receptors come from a man aged 25 to 40 in good health.

V and J are TRBV28 and TRBJ2-6; perhaps TRBD1 as D (5 bases). Germline V CDR1 and CDR2: MDHEN, SYDVKM. The CDR3 covers 14 residues. Between the trimmed V and J ends, which lost 6 bases and 2 bases, there was a span of 8 bases. CDR3 sequence (DNA): TGTGCCAGCAGCCGACAGACTGGGGCCAACGTCCTGACTTTC. It is translated as CASSRQTGANVLTF.

V and J are TRBV2 and TRBJ2-7; D remains ambiguous. Trimming stripped 7 bases from V and 3 bases from J, with 13 bases between. Looked up from germline, CDR1 is SNHLY and CDR2 is FYNNEI. CDR3 length: 13 residues. The CDR3 DNA reads as TGTGCCAGCAATGGGAACCCCAGCTACGAGCAGTACTTC. Residues: CASNGNPSYEQYF.

CDR3 nucleotide sequence: TGTGCCAGCACTCGGGACAGGGAAGAGACCCAGTACTTC. This codes for CASTRDREETQYF. This chain links TRBV7-2 with TRBJ2-5; 9 bases are shared with TRBD1. The CDR3 consists of 13 residues. Germline CDR1 SGHTA, CDR2 FQGNSA. V was clipped by 7 bases and J by 3 bases; unmatched bases: 3.

The chain links TRBV29-1 to TRBJ1-2; D may be TRBD1 (6 bases). The CDR3 extends over 13 amino acids. CDR1 is SQVTM, CDR2 ANQGSEA, per germline. The V end was cut by 7 bases, the J end by 4 bases, with 16 bases between. DNA for the CDR3: TGCAGCGCCAAGCCGGGGGGCAGCTATGGCTACACCTTC. It is translated as CSAKPGGSYGYTF.

The V and J genes are TRBV28 and TRBJ2-7; 7 bases align to TRBD2. Germline V CDR1 and CDR2: MDHEN, SYDVKM. Losses at the gene ends were 3 bases for V and 5 bases for J; bases not matched to a gene: 13. This CDR3 is 16 amino acids long. In nucleotides, the CDR3 is TGTGCCAGCAGTTTGGCCAAGGGGAGCGGGAAAAACGAGCAGTACTTC. This gives the protein CASSLAKGSGKNEQYF.